This T cell receptor beta chain is from a study of cytomegalovirus exposure and HLA in healthy donors. Background on the study: In a previous analysis, approximately 110 million unique TCR beta sequences were found from 150 million to 200 million T cells.

Amplification used 60 Vbeta primers and 13 Jbeta primers. Produced via immunoSEQ multiplex PCR; TCRdb's table is partial and in-frame only. Here the sample spans about 91,000 clones, approximately 89% being singletons. Germline V gene data show CDR1 as SGHRS and CDR2 as YFSETQ. This CDR3 contains 13 residues. Trimming stripped 0 bases from V and 3 bases from J, with 6 bases between. This clone was detected a few times. The TCR comes from a man under 40 in good health and CMV-seropositive. The J gene is TRBJ2-5, the V gene TRBV5-1; no firm D call. Sequencing input: PBMCs. The CDR3 is CASSLGDEETQYF. In DNA form, the CDR3 reads TGCGCCAGCAGCTTGGGAGATGAAGAGACCCAGTACTTC.